This T cell receptor (beta chain) was observed in a study of CD8+ T cells in alopecia areata. Study-wide results and limits: Sequencing of scalp samples also includes resident alphabeta T cells from normal skin.

TCR sequencing used cDNA made by reverse transcription of extracted RNA. Profiled with immunoSEQ multiplex PCR; TCRdb holds only in-frame clones, not every one. The specimen has approximately 280,000 clones, none found just once. The CDR3 is made up of 14 amino acids. Germline V lookup: CDR1 NNHDY, CDR2 SYVADS. The V end lost 0 bases, the J end lost 0 bases, and 5 bases lay between the germline ends. The sorting of pooled cutaneous lymph node cells relied on CD4, CD8alpha, NKG2D, NKG2ACE and other markers. A word on this clone: The antigen is not known. The gene names here belong to mouse. The read halts 4 residues ahead of the CDR3 end, with the missing end drawn from the germline J gene.

J is TRBJ2-4 and V is TRBV13-3, with D perhaps matching TRBD2 (5 bases). Sequenced material: CD4+ T cells sorted from a lymph node. This TCR was recovered from a C3H/HeJ mouse with alopecia areata. Strain haplotype at MHC: H2-k. The part of the CDR3 DNA that was read is TGTGCCAGCAGTGATGTGGGGAGTCAAAAC. It codes for CASSDVGSQN. The full-length CDR3 reads as CASSDVGSQNTLYF.